This section outlines one TCR beta chain sequence together with its context. Antigen unknown. TCRdb's copy holds only in-frame clones and misses some; the assay was immunoSEQ multiplex PCR. The data contain over 120,000 clones, 92% of them seen just once; the ten biggest clones take up 1.7%. V gave up 6 bases and J gave up 4 bases, with 15 bases separating them. The length of the CDR3 is 14 residues. From germline, CDR1 is MRHNA and CDR2 SNTAGT. These data come from a study of T cell responses to AZD1222 COVID-19 vaccine. Findings of the study overall: Spike-specific TCR breadth and depth grew following two AZD1222 doses.

The TCR originated in an adult in good health. The rearrangement uses TRBV6-4 and TRBJ1-2; a weak D match, TRBD1 (5 bases). The specimen comprised peripheral blood, sampled on day 0 of AZD1222 vaccination. CDR3 amino acids: CASSPEVGTYGYTF. As DNA, the CDR3 is TGTGCCAGCAGCCCAGAAGTGGGGACCTATGGCTACACCTTC.